The clone carrying this T cell receptor beta chain is medium-sized in the sample. Antigen specificity is unknown. This library used 300 to 450 ng RNA and molecular barcoded adaptors spanning alpha/delta and beta/gamma chains. TCRdb ran MiXCR on the reads and lists one entry per CDR3 protein. Among 5,800 or so distinct CDR3 sequences, approximately 22% were seen once, and the ten largest hold approximately 25%. The data are from a study of read filtering for tumor transcriptome and immune sequencing. Study in general: Transcriptome libraries were built from DNase-treated RNA. TCR-mapped reads were about 3.5 to 10.27 million with IR-seq versus about 85 to 1,300 with RNA-seq.

Germline V gene data show CDR1 as SGHRS and CDR2 as YFSETQ. With V trimmed by 4 bases and J by 4 bases, 6 bases remained unmatched. The CDR3 consists of 14 residues. Findings and limits, study-wide: About 80% of IR-seq clonotypes had a single read, yet these held approximately 3.7% of reads.

This TCR was sampled from a donor at least 40 years old with multiple myeloma. Sequencing used a population of CD138-negative cells sorted from bone marrow. V usage is TRBV5-1 and J usage is TRBJ1-1; TRBD1 aligns across 8 bases. Written as DNA, the CDR3 is TGCGCCAGCAGCCAAGACACAGGGGGCACTGAAGCTTTCTTT. It encodes CASSQDTGGTEAFF.